Each of the 30 T cell receptor beta chains below was sequenced from the same sample in a study of CD8 T cells in ankylosing spondylitis. TCRdb re-analysed the 5' RACE reads in MiXCR, keeping a single row per CDR3 protein. The table shows 150,000 to 200,000 distinct CDR3 sequences, with roughly 13% occurring only once. The specimen sequenced was blood, either unsorted or a sorted T cell fraction (not recorded which). Receptor source: a female donor with ankylosing spondylitis or in good health (not recorded which).

The gene calls are TRBV6-2 or TRBV6-3 and TRBJ2-1, with TRBD2 identical over 11 bases. The CDR3 covers 19 residues. Per germline, CDR1 MNHEY and CDR2 SVGEGT. V was clipped by 7 bases and J by 2 bases; unmatched bases: 16. This CDR3 reads CASTSEGGNSGRAYNEQFF. The CDR3 region has the DNA TGTGCCAGCACCTCCGAAGGGGGGAATAGCGGGAGGGCCTACAATGAGCAGTTCTTC.

This clonotype occurred many times. This chain uses TRBV28 with TRBJ2-7, with D maybe TRBD1 (7 bases). Trimming removed 1 base from V and 3 bases from J, with 16 bases in between. Germline V lookup: CDR1 MDHEN, CDR2 SYDVKM. The CDR3 is 16 amino acids. The CDR3 bases are TGTGCCAGCAGTTTATCGTCAGGGGGGACAAACTACGAGCAGTACTTC. Protein sequence: CASSLSSGGTNYEQYF. The full variable domain, its missing parts supplied by reference TRBV28 and TRBJ2-7, is DVKVTQSSRYLVKRTGEKVFLECVQDMDHENMFWYRQDPGLGLRLIYFSYDVKMKEKGDIPEGYSVSREKKERFSLILESASTNQTSMYLCASSLSSGGTNYEQYFGPGTRLTVT.

At least ten counts were recorded for this clonotype. The chain combines TRBV19 with TRBJ2-5; unclear D gene. V was trimmed by 8 bases and J by 7 bases, leaving 11 bases between them. The CDR3 contains 11 residues. Germline lookup yields CDR1 LNHDA and CDR2 SQIVND (reference sequence). CDR3 in amino acids: CASRVPGTQYF. As DNA, the CDR3 is TGTGCCAGTCGTGTTCCAGGGACCCAGTACTTC. Variable domain in full (rest from reference TRBV19 and TRBJ2-5): DGGITQSPKYLFRKEGQNVTLSCEQNLNHDAMYWYRQDPGQGLRLIYYSQIVNDFQKGDIAEGYSVSREKKESFPLTVTSAQKNPTAFYLCASRVPGTQYFGPGTRLLVL.

The chain carries TRBV6-6 and TRBJ2-7; D unresolved. The CDR3 has 11 residues. Per the germline V gene, CDR1 is MNHNY and CDR2 is SVGAGI (reference sequence). Trimming took off 11 bases at V and 1 base at J, with 9 bases between the two ends. The CDR3 loop is CASGRSYEQYF. In DNA, the CDR3 is TGTGCCTCCGGGCGTTCCTACGAGCAGTACTTC.

Only a few counts were recorded for this clonotype. This chain uses TRBV30 with TRBJ2-1; tentative D call: TRBD1 (6 bases). Germline values: CDR1 GTSNPN, CDR2 SVGIG (reference sequence). The CDR3 runs to 13 residues. V gave up 5 bases and J gave up 7 bases, with 15 bases separating them. The CDR3 DNA sequence: TGTGCCTGGGGGGGCCAATGGGGTAATGAGCAGTTCTTC. This sequence encodes CAWGGQWGNEQFF.

This clonotype was seen more than once but under ten times. The chain couples TRBV12-3 or TRBV12-4 to TRBJ2-5, with D perhaps TRBD1 or TRBD2 (5 bases each). With 6 bases removed from V and 5 bases from J, the gap between germline ends came to 16 bases. The CDR3 is made up of 14 amino acids. Written as DNA, the CDR3 is TGTGCCAGCAGGGATGGGACGTCCCGGGAGACCCAGTACTTC. It translates to CASRDGTSRETQYF.

The chain recombines TRBV12-3 or TRBV12-4 with TRBJ1-2, with 8 positions matching TRBD1. The CDR3 has 14 amino acids. V was pared by 3 bases and J by 7 bases, with 7 bases of the junction left unmatched. The DNA for the CDR3 is TGTGCCAGCAGTTTGGGACAGGCCTTGGGTGGCTACACCTTC. This sequence encodes CASSLGQALGGYTF.

This clonotype was seen repeatedly, ten times or more. This chain connects TRBV5-1 to TRBJ2-1; D uncertain. Trimming removed 5 bases at V and 8 bases at J, with 14 bases between. The CDR3 contains 13 residues. The germline gives CDR1 SGHRS, CDR2 YFSETQ. CDR3 bases: TGCGCCAGCAGGGAACTCGCGCAAGATGAGCAGTTCTTC. Encoded protein: CASRELAQDEQFF. Variable domain in full (rest from reference TRBV5-1 and TRBJ2-1): KAGVTQTPRYLIKTRGQQVTLSCSPISGHRSVSWYQQTPGQGLQFLFEYFSETQRNKGNFPGRFSGRQFSNSRSEMNVSTLELGDSALYLCASRELAQDEQFFGPGTRLTVL.

This clonotype was detected only a few times. The V and J genes are TRBV24-1 and TRBJ2-2; tentatively, D is TRBD2 (6 bases). Germline-derived CDR1 and CDR2 are KGHDR and SFDVKD. The CDR3 is made up of 15 amino acids. Trimming took off 7 bases at V and 1 base at J, with 12 bases between the two ends. The CDR3 DNA follows: TGTGCCACCAGCGGTACTAGCCGGAACACCGGGGAGCTGTTTTTT. It encodes CATSGTSRNTGELFF.

This clonotype has at least ten counts. V gene TRBV3-1 combines with J gene TRBJ2-7; D is uncertain. The germline V gene has CDR1 LGHDT and CDR2 YNNKEL (reference sequence). With 0 bases removed from V and 7 bases from J, the gap between germline ends came to 10 bases. The CDR3 runs 13 residues. Here the CDR3 DNA reads TGTGCCAGCAGCCAAGAAGGCCCTTGGGAGCAGTACTTC. Protein product: CASSQEGPWEQYF.

This clonotype has at least ten counts. V usage is TRBV19 and J usage is TRBJ1-1, with unresolved D. Trimming removed 6 bases from V and 8 bases from J, with 19 bases in between. CDR1 is LNHDA, CDR2 SQIVND, per germline (reference sequence). The CDR3 length is 14 residues. The CDR3 DNA follows: TGTGCCAGTAGGGGCAGCCTGAATATGTTAGAAGCTTTCTTT. It yields the protein CASRGSLNMLEAFF.

This clonotype was observed many times. The CDR3 sequence: CASSVNRAGGTQYF. The CDR3 nucleotides are TGTGCCAGCAGCGTAAATCGGGCGGGCGGGACCCAGTACTTC. The genes are TRBV7-2 and TRBJ2-5; possible D gene TRBD2, 5 bases. The germline CDR1 and CDR2 sequences are SGHTA and FQGNSA. CDR3 length equals 14 residues. Trimming cost V 5 bases and J 7 bases, with 17 bases left between them.

This clonotype appeared many times. The rearrangement uses TRBV6-1 and TRBJ1-2, with TRBD1 as a possible D gene (5 bases). The V and J ends lost 5 bases and 2 bases respectively, with 9 bases between them. Germline V gives CDR1 MNHNS, CDR2 SASEGT. The CDR3 sequence is 13 residues long. As DNA, the CDR3 is TGTGCCAGCAGTCTAGACAGCAACTATGGCTACACCTTC. Amino acid sequence: CASSLDSNYGYTF.

In its sample, this clonotype was seen many times. V gene TRBV20-1 combines with J gene TRBJ2-3, with 9 bases that match TRBD1. The V and J ends lost 6 bases and 6 bases, in that order; junction bases with no gene match: 10. Germline V gene data show CDR1 as DFQATT and CDR2 as SNEGSKA (reference sequence). The CDR3 is made up of 14 amino acids. The CDR3 region is CSATGTGHLDTQYF. DNA of the CDR3: TGCAGTGCCACCGGGACAGGGCACCTGGATACGCAGTATTTT.

This clonotype was recorded at least ten times. The chain carries TRBV12-3 or TRBV12-4 and TRBJ2-2; D unclear. The CDR3 spans 11 residues. V was shortened by 6 bases and J by 9 bases, with 8 bases between the two germline ends. The CDR3 sequence is CASRDPRELFF. The CDR3 nucleotides are TGTGCCAGCAGAGATCCCCGGGAGCTGTTTTTT.

This chain connects TRBV11-2 to TRBJ1-6, with D uncertain. The germline V gene has CDR1 SGHAT and CDR2 FQNNGV. V was cut by 2 bases and J by 6 bases, with 17 bases left in between. The CDR3 is 17 amino acids. The CDR3 loop reads CASSLKSRTEANSPLHF. In DNA, the CDR3 is TGTGCCAGCAGCTTAAAAAGTAGGACCGAGGCTAATTCACCCCTCCACTTT.

J is TRBJ2-1 and V is TRBV4-3; no clear D. This CDR3 contains 13 residues. Trimming stripped 1 base from V and 5 bases from J, with 6 bases between. CDR1 and CDR2 from the germline V gene are LGHNA and YSLEER. The CDR3 nucleotides read TGCGCCAGCAGCCAAGTGACCCACAATGAGCAGTTCTTC. Protein: CASSQVTHNEQFF.

The V and J genes are TRBV7-3 and TRBJ1-2; D is perhaps TRBD1 (6 bases). The germline V gene encodes CDR1 SGHTA and CDR2 FQGTGA. V was trimmed by 3 bases and J by 4 bases, leaving 15 bases between them. The CDR3 spans 15 residues. CDR3 DNA: TGTGCCAGCAGCTTTTCGGGAAGGGGGAGCTATGGCTACACCTTC. The encoded protein is CASSFSGRGSYGYTF.

The genes are TRBV7-3 and TRBJ2-3, with D uncertain. This CDR3 region has 13 residues. The germline V gene encodes CDR1 SGHTA and CDR2 FQGTGA. Trimming cost V 6 bases and J 1 base, with 8 bases left between them. The CDR3 here is CASRVGGTDTQYF. The CDR3 DNA reads as TGTGCCAGCAGAGTTGGGGGCACAGATACGCAGTATTTT.

There are many counts of this clonotype. The chain is built from TRBV10-3 and TRBJ2-1; 7 bases map to TRBD1. The CDR3 spans 16 residues. CDR1 ENHRY and CDR2 SYGVKD come from the germline V gene. J was trimmed by 9 bases and V by 3 bases; bases with no gene match: 14. Here the CDR3 reads CAISEGWQGTVSEQFF. CDR3 nucleotide sequence: TGTGCCATCAGTGAAGGTTGGCAGGGGACAGTGAGTGAGCAGTTCTTC.

V gene TRBV7-2 combines with J gene TRBJ2-1, with 9 nucleotides matching TRBD2. The ends lost 6 bases at V and 8 bases at J; junction bases unmatched: 5. The CDR3 spans 13 residues. The V gene's germline CDR1 is SGHTA and CDR2 FQGNSA. For the CDR3, the DNA is TGTGCCAGCAGTCGCTTAGCGGGGGATGAGCAGTTCTTC. This codes for CASSRLAGDEQFF.

Comment on this clonotype: A much more abundant neighbour one base away suggests this may be a read error. This rearrangement joins TRBV5-1 to TRBJ2-7; the match to TRBD1 covers 9 bases. The end of the DNA aligns better with TRBJ2-1, so the J call may be wrong. Germline assignment: CDR1 SGHRS and CDR2 YFSETQ. The length of the CDR3 is 15 residues. CDR3 bases: TGCGCCAGCAGCTTGGGGGGGACAGGGCACTTCGAGCAGTTCTTC. This sequence encodes CASSLGGTGHFEQFF.

This clonotype occurred a few times. The CDR3 nucleotides are TGTGCCAGCAGCTTAGGTGGAAGACAGCTCTACGAGCAGTACTTC. It translates to CASSLGGRQLYEQYF. The J gene is TRBJ2-7, the V gene TRBV7-2; TRBD1 might be the D (5 bases). V was pared by 1 base and J by 3 bases, with 13 bases between. The length of the CDR3 is 15 residues. CDR1 SGHTA and CDR2 FQGNSA come from the germline V gene.

In its sample, this clonotype was seen many times. At one end the junction does not follow the germline gene, possibly because of a read error. The J gene is TRBJ2-1, the V gene TRBV20-1; no clear D gene. Germline V CDR1 and CDR2: DFQATT, SNEGSKA (reference sequence). The CDR3 covers 9 residues. The chain's CDR3 is CSAGEEQFF. CDR3 sequence (DNA): TGCAGTGCTGGAGAGGAGCAGTTCTTC.

There are many counts of this clonotype. V gene TRBV12-3 or TRBV12-4 combines with J gene TRBJ1-2; D is ambiguous. Trimming took 3 bases from V and 4 from J, leaving 12 bases between them. The CDR3 is made up of 14 amino acids. This chain's CDR3 is CASSLGIWGYGYTF. The DNA for the CDR3 is TGTGCCAGCAGTTTGGGGATCTGGGGCTATGGCTACACCTTC.

In this sample, this clonotype turned up many times. The chain joins TRBV12-3 or TRBV12-4 to TRBJ2-7; 10 bases match TRBD1. V shed 5 bases, J shed 0 bases, and the junction held 4 bases outside the gene matches. The CDR3 loop spans 15 amino acids. CDR3 nucleotide sequence: TGTGCCAGCAGTAACCGGGACAGGGGCTCCTACGAGCAGTACTTC. It yields the protein CASSNRDRGSYEQYF.

This clonotype was observed a single time. A read error may be the cause here, since a much bigger clone is one base away. This rearrangement joins TRBV20-1 to TRBJ1-2; D gene ambiguous. The CDR3 loop spans 15 amino acids. Per germline, CDR1 DFQATT and CDR2 SNEGSKA (reference sequence). CDR3 amino acids: CSARDVRESVRGYPF. The CDR3 bases are TGCAGTGCTAGAGATGTCCGGGAGTCGGTTCGTGGCTACCCCTTC.

V usage is TRBV5-1 and J usage is TRBJ2-2, with 12 bases matching TRBD2. CDR3 length: 15 residues. After removal of 4 bases from V and 7 bases from J, the junction contained 5 bases not matched to a gene. Germline V gene sequence: CDR1 SGHRS, CDR2 YFSETQ. CDR3 DNA sequence: TGCGCCAGCAGCCCCGGGACTAGCGGGTTCGGGGAGCTGTTTTTT. It codes for CASSPGTSGFGELFF.

The CDR3: CASSRSQETQYF. CDR3 coding DNA: TGTGCCAGCAGCAGATCTCAAGAGACCCAGTACTTC. V is TRBV5-5 and J is TRBJ2-5; no clear D gene. This CDR3 is built from 12 residues. CDR1 and CDR2 (germline): SGHKS, YYEKEE (reference sequence). V was cut by 4 bases and J by 2 bases, with 6 bases left in between.

There are many counts of this clonotype. The gene calls are TRBV12-3 or TRBV12-4 and TRBJ2-7; no clear D gene. The V gene lost 3 bases and the J gene lost 0 bases, with 6 bases spanning the gap. The CDR3 is 13 residues long. CDR3 residues: CASSLYRSYEQYF. CDR3 bases: TGTGCCAGCAGTTTGTACCGCTCCTACGAGCAGTACTTC.